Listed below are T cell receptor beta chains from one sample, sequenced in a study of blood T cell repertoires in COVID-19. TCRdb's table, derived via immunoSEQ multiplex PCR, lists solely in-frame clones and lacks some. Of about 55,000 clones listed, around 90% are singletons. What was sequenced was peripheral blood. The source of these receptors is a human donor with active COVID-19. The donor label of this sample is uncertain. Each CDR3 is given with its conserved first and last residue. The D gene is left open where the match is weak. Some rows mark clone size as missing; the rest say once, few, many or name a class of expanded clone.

CDR3 protein: CASSGGGSPLHF
CDR3 DNA: TGTGCCAGCAGCGGGGGAGGTTCACCCCTCCACTTT
V gene: TRBV9
D gene: .
clone size: .
J gene: TRBJ1-6

CDR3 protein: CASSLPTSGRTHNEQFF
CDR3 DNA: TGTGCCAGCAGCTTACCGACTAGCGGGAGAACCCACAATGAGCAGTTCTTC
V gene: TRBV7-8
D gene: TRBD2
clone size: .
J gene: TRBJ2-1

CDR3 protein: CASSPGQGYEQYF
CDR3 DNA: TGTGCCAGCAGCCCGGGACAGGGCTACGAGCAGTACTTC
V gene: TRBV11-2
D gene: TRBD1
clone size: few
J gene: TRBJ2-7

CDR3 protein: CAISEADRPQHF
CDR3 DNA: TGTGCCATCAGTGAAGCGGATCGGCCCCAGCATTTT
V gene: TRBV10-3
D gene: .
clone size: .
J gene: TRBJ1-5

CDR3 protein: CASSFETGGGPRIADTQYF
CDR3 DNA: TGTGCCAGCAGCTTTGAAACGGGCGGGGGGCCGAGGATTGCAGATACGCAGTATTTT
V gene: TRBV5-6
D gene: TRBD2
clone size: .
J gene: TRBJ2-3

CDR3 protein: CASGFTWTSGTDTQYF
CDR3 DNA: TGTGCCAGTGGGTTTACTTGGACTAGCGGCACAGATACGCAGTATTTT
V gene: TRBV19
D gene: TRBD2
clone size: .
J gene: TRBJ2-3

CDR3 protein: CASSLGLPRGLNTEAFF
CDR3 DNA: TGTGCCAGCAGCTTAGGTCTCCCAAGGGGTCTGAACACTGAAGCTTTCTTT
V gene: TRBV7-2
D gene: .
clone size: .
J gene: TRBJ1-1

CDR3 protein: CASSQDSSSYNEQFF
CDR3 DNA: TGTGCCAGCAGCCAGGACTCGAGCTCCTACAATGAGCAGTTCTTC
V gene: TRBV3-1/TRBV3-2
D gene: .
clone size: .
J gene: TRBJ2-1

CDR3 protein: CATGTGPSAQHF
CDR3 DNA: TGTGCCACGGGGACAGGCCCCTCGGCCCAGCATTTT
V gene: TRBV10-3
D gene: TRBD1
clone size: .
J gene: TRBJ1-5

CDR3 protein: CASRPPSSGGAGEQFF
CDR3 DNA: TGTGCCAGCAGGCCGCCCTCTAGCGGGGGGGCAGGTGAGCAGTTCTTC
V gene: TRBV7-9
D gene: TRBD2
clone size: .
J gene: TRBJ2-1

CDR3 protein: CASSVDSPRSGNTIYF
CDR3 DNA: TGTGCCAGCAGCGTAGACAGTCCCCGTTCTGGAAACACCATATATTTT
V gene: TRBV9
D gene: .
clone size: .
J gene: TRBJ1-3

CDR3 protein: CASSLGRGTNEQFF
CDR3 DNA: TGTGCCAGCAGCTTGGGAAGGGGGACCAATGAGCAGTTCTTC
V gene: TRBV5-8
D gene: .
clone size: .
J gene: TRBJ2-1

CDR3 protein: CASSRDSSLTQYF
CDR3 DNA: TGTGCCAGCTCAAGGGACAGCTCCCTGACCCAGTACTTC
V gene: TRBV18
D gene: TRBD1
clone size: .
J gene: TRBJ2-5